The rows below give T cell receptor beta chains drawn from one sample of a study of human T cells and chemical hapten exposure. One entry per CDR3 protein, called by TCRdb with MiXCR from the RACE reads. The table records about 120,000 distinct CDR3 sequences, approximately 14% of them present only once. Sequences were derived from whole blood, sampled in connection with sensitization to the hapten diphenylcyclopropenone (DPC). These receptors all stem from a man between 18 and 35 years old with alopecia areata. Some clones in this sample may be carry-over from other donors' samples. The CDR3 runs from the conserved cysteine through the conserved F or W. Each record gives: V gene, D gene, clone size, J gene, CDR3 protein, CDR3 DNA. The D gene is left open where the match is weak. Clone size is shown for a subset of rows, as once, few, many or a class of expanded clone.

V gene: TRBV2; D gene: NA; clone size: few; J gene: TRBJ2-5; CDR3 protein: CANNIPRDGKEKAQYF; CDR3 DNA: TGTGCCAACAACATCCCCCGGGACGGGAAAGAGAAGGCCCAGTACTTC
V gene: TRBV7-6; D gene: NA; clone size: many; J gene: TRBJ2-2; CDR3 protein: CASSLVINTGELFF; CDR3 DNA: TGTGCCAGCAGCTTAGTAATTAACACCGGGGAGCTGTTTTTT
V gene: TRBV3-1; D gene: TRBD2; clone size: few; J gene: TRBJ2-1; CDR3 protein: CASSQGTAGGINEQFF; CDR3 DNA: TGTGCCAGCAGCCAAGGTACAGCGGGGGGGATCAATGAGCAGTTCTTC
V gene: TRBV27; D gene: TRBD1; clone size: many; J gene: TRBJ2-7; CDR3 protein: CASSYGTGAYEQYF; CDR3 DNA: TGTGCCAGCAGTTACGGGACAGGCGCCTACGAGCAGTACTTC
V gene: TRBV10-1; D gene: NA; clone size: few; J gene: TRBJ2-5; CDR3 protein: CASSESARGIQETQYF; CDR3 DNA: TGCGCCAGCAGTGAGTCGGCGAGGGGGATCCAAGAGACCCAGTACTTC
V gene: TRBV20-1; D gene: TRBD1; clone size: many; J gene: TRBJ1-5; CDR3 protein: CSAHGQGSNQPQHF; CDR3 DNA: TGCAGTGCCCACGGACAGGGGAGCAATCAGCCCCAGCATTTT
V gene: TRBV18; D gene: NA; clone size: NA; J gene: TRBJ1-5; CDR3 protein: CASSPTGLYNQPQHF; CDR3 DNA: TGTGCCAGCTCACCCACAGGGTTATACAATCAGCCCCAGCATTTT
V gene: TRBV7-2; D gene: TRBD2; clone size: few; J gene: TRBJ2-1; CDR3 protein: CASSRASGEHNEQFF; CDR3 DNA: TGTGCCAGCAGCCGTGCTAGCGGGGAACACAATGAGCAGTTCTTC
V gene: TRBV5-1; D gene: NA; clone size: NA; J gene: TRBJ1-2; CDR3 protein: CASSPPQLGDCTF; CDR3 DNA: TGCGCCAGCAGCCCCCCCCAATTGGGGGATTGCACCTTC
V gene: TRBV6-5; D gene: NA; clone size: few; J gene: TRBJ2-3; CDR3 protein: CASSPGWGWTDTQYF; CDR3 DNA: TGTGCCAGCAGTCCGGGGTGGGGTTGGACAGATACGCAGTATTTT
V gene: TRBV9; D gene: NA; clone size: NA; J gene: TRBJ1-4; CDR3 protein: CASSPQTGWDEKLFF; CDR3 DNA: TGTGCCAGCAGCCCGCAGACAGGATGGGATGAAAAACTGTTTTTT
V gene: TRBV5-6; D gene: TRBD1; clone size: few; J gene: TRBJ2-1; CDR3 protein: CASSPGTGEPYNEQFF; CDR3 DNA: TGTGCCAGCAGCCCGGGGACAGGGGAACCCTACAATGAGCAGTTCTTC
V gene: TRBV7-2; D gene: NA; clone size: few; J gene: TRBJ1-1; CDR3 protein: CASSRDRPEAFF; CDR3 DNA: TGTGCCAGCAGCAGAGACAGGCCTGAAGCTTTCTTT
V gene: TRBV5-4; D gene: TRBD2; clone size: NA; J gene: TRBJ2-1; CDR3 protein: CASSLPPGGSLNNEQFF; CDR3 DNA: TGTGCCAGCAGCTTGCCCCCGGGAGGCTCCCTCAACAATGAGCAGTTCTTC
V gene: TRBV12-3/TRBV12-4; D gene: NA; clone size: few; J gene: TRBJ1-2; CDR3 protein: CASSLMGGAYGYTF; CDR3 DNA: TGTGCCAGCAGTTTGATGGGGGGCGCTTATGGCTACACCTTC
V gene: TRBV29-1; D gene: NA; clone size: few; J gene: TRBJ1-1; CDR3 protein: CSVRGALNTEAFF; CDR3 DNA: TGCAGCGTTCGGGGGGCGTTAAACACTGAAGCTTTCTTT
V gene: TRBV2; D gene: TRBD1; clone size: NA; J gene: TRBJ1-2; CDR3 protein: CASSVGTAYGYTF; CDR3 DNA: TGTGCCAGCAGTGTTGGGACAGCTTATGGCTACACCTTC
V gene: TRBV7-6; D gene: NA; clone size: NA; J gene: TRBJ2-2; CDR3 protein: CASSLVTASTGELFF; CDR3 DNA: TGTGCCAGCAGCTTAGTAACGGCCAGCACCGGGGAGCTGTTTTTT
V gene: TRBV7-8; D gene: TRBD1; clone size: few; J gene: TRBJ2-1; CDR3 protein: CASSADRVAWRNEQFF; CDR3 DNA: TGTGCCAGCAGCGCGGACAGGGTCGCGTGGCGAAATGAGCAGTTCTTC
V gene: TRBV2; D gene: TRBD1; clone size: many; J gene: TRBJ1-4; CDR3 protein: CASRDRGSEKLFF; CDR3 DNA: TGTGCCAGCAGGGACAGGGGATCTGAAAAACTGTTTTTT
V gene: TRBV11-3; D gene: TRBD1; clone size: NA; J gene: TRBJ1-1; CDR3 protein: CASSLGWLGQGDTEAFF; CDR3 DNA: TGTGCCAGCAGCTTAGGATGGTTGGGACAGGGGGACACTGAAGCTTTCTTT
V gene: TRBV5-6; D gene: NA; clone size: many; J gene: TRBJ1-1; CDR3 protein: CASSLGAGSCFF; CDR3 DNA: TGTGCCAGCAGCTTGGGGGCAGGGTCGTGTTTCTTT
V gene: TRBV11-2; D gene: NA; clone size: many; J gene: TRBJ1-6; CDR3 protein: CASSLDRMTATPLHF; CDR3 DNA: TGTGCCAGCAGCTTAGATCGAATGACAGCTACACCCCTCCACTTT
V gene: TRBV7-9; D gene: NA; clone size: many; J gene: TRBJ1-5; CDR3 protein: CASSFSGQDHWPQHF; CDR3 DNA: TGTGCCAGCAGCTTTTCCGGCCAGGACCATTGGCCCCAGCATTTT
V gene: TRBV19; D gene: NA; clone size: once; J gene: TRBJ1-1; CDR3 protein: CASSIPFFNTEAFF; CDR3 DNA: TGTGCCAGTAGTATACCCTTTTTCAACACTGAAGCTTTCTTT
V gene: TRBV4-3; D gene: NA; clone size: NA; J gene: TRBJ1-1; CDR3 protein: CASSQGVGRWNTEAFF; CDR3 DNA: TGCGCCAGCAGCCAAGGGGTAGGAAGGTGGAACACTGAAGCTTTCTTT
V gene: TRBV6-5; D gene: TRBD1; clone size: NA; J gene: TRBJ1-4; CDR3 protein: CASSPDRDTANEKLFF; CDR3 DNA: TGTGCCAGCAGCCCTGACAGGGACACTGCTAATGAAAAACTGTTTTTT
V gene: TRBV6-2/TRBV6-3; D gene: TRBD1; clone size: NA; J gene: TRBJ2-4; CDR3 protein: CASSYSGTENIQYF; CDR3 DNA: TGTGCCAGCAGTTACTCAGGGACAGAAAACATTCAGTACTTC
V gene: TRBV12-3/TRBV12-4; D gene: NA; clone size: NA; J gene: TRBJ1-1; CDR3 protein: CATSWGFNTDAFF; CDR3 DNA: TGTGCCACTTCGTGGGGTTTTAACACTGATGCTTTCTTT
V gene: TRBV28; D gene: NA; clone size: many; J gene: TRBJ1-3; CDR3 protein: CASSLDSGNTIYF; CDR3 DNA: TGTGCCAGCAGTTTAGACTCTGGAAACACCATATATTTT
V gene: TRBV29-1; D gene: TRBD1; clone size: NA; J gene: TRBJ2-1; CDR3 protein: CSVPDRANEQFF; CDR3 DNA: TGCAGCGTGCCCGACAGGGCAAATGAGCAGTTCTTC
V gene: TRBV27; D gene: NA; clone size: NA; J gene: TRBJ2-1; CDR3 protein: CASSLARGSYNEQFF; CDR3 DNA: TGTGCCAGCAGTTTGGCCAGGGGCTCGTACAATGAGCAGTTCTTC
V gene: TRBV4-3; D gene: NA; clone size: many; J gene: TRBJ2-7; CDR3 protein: CASSQDSAGYEQYF; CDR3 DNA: TGCGCCAGCAGCCAAGATAGTGCGGGGTACGAGCAGTACTTC
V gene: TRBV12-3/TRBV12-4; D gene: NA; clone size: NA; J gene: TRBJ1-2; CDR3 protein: CASSPRRSGYGYTF; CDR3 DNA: TGTGCCAGCAGTCCAAGGAGGTCAGGCTATGGCTACACCTTC
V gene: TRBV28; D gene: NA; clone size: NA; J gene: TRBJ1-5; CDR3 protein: CASSLGDMGQPQHF; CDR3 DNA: TGTGCCAGCAGTTTAGGGGATATGGGTCAGCCCCAGCATTTT
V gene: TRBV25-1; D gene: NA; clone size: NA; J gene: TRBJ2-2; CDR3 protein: CASRAGVGELFF; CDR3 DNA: TGTGCCAGCAGGGCCGGGGTCGGGGAGCTGTTTTTT
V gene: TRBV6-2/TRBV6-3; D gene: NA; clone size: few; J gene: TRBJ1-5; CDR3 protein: CASNERYQPQHF; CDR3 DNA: TGTGCCAGCAACGAAAGATATCAGCCCCAGCATTTT
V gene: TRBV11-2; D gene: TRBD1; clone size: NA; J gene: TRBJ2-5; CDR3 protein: CASSRQGARDIGTQYF; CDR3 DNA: TGTGCCAGCAGCCGGCAGGGGGCGCGGGACATAGGGACCCAGTACTTC
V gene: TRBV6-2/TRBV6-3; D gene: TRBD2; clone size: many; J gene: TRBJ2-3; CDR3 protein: CASSQRGVGTDTQYF; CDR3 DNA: TGTGCCAGCAGCCAGCGGGGTGTCGGCACAGATACGCAGTATTTT
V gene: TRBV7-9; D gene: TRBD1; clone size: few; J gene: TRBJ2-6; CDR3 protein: CASTYDAGTGGMAF; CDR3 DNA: TGTGCCAGCACCTACGACGCCGGGACAGGGGGAATGGCTTTC
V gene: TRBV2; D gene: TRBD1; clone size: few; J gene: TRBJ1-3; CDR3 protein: CASQGPDRDRGNTIYF; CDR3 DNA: TGTGCCAGCCAAGGTCCAGACCGGGACAGGGGAAACACCATATATTTT
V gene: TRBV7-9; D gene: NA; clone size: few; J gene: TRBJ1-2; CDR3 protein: CASSLDNYGYTF; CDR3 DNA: TGTGCCAGCAGCTTGGATAACTATGGCTACACCTTC
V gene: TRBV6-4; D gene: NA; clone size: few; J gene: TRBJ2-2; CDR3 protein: CASSSRRNTGELFF; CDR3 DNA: TGTGCCAGCAGTAGCAGGAGGAACACCGGGGAGCTGTTTTTT
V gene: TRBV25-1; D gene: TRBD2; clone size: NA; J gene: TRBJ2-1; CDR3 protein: CASSENPTSGGPWSSYNEQFF; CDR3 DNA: TGTGCCAGCAGTGAAAACCCTACTAGCGGGGGGCCCTGGAGCTCCTACAATGAGCAGTTCTTC
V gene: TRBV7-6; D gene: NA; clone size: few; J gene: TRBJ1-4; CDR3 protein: CASSLTPLRSTNEKLFF; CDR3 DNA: TGTGCCAGCAGCTTGACACCCCTGAGGTCAACTAATGAAAAACTGTTTTTT
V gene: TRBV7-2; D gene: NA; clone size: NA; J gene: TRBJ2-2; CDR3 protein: CASSLYKGVSTGELFF; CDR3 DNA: TGTGCCAGCAGCTTATATAAGGGAGTTAGTACCGGGGAGCTGTTTTTT
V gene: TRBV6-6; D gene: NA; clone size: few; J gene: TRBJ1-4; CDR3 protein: CASSPREPSTNEKLFF; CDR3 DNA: TGTGCCAGCAGCCCTCGTGAGCCCTCAACTAATGAAAAACTGTTTTTT
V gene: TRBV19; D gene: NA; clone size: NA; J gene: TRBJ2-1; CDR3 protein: CASSRVPLPGRPYNEQFF; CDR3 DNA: TGTGCCAGTAGTAGAGTACCCCTTCCAGGCCGACCCTACAATGAGCAGTTCTTC
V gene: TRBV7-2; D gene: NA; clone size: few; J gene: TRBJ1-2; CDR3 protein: CASSLRGSADGYTF; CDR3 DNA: TGTGCCAGCAGCTTAAGGGGGTCGGCGGATGGCTACACCTTC
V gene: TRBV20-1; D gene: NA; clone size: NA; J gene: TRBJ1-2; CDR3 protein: CSATNQGRDYGYTF; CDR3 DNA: TGCAGTGCTACAAACCAGGGGAGGGACTATGGCTACACCTTC
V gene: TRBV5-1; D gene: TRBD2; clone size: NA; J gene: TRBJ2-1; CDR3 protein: CASSLEPWRGAPYNEQFF; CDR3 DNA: TGCGCCAGCAGCTTGGAGCCGTGGCGGGGGGCCCCATACAATGAGCAGTTCTTC
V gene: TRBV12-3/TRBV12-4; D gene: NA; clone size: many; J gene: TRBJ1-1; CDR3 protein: CASSSRWGAGSDTEAFF; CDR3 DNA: TGTGCCAGCAGTTCAAGATGGGGGGCTGGGAGCGACACTGAAGCTTTCTTT
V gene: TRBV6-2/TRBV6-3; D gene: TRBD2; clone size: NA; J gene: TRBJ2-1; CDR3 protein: CASSYSSGGVNEQFF; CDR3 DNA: TGTGCCAGCAGTTATTCTAGCGGGGGGGTTAATGAGCAGTTCTTC
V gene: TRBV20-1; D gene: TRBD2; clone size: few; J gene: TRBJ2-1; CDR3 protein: CSATRGAYNEQFF; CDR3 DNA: TGCAGTGCAACTCGGGGGGCCTACAATGAGCAGTTCTTC
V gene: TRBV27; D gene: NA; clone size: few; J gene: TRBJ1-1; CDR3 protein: CASSLRQTNTEAFF; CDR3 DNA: TGTGCCAGCAGTTTAAGACAGACGAACACTGAAGCTTTCTTT